These T cell receptor beta chains were read from a single sample in a study of PD-1 blockade in classical Hodgkin lymphoma. Only in-frame clones appear in the TCRdb table, and some are missing; sequencing was by immunoSEQ multiplex PCR. The repertoire holds 95,000 to 100,000 clones, with approximately 90% as singletons. This specimen consisted of peripheral blood mononuclear cells (PBMCs), obtained before the second cycle of nivolumab. The origin of the receptors is a human donor with classical Hodgkin lymphoma. Both conserved end residues are part of each CDR3. D genes are given only for firm matches. Clone size is not always given. Where it is, it says once, few, many or a class for expanded clones.

>TRBD1|TRBJ1-2|few|TRBV19
CASSTGQDSYGYTF
TGTGCCAGTAGTACTGGACAGGACAGCTATGGCTACACCTTC
>-|TRBJ1-2|-|TRBV9
CASSALGGYTF
TGTGCCAGCAGCGCGTTGGGGGGCTACACCTTC
>TRBD1|TRBJ1-1|few|TRBV19
CACRDRSMNTEAFF
TGTGCCTGCCGGGACAGGTCCATGAACACTGAAGCTTTCTTT
>-|TRBJ2-1|-|TRBV27
CASRMPPGRQFF
TGTGCCAGCAGGATGCCGCCGGGGAGGCAGTTCTTC
>-|TRBJ1-6|-|TRBV5-4
CASSSRDSNSPLHF
TGTGCCAGCAGCTCCCGGGACTCTAATTCACCCCTCCACTTT
>-|TRBJ1-2|few|TRBV7-9
CASSLWRRTADGYTF
TGTGCCAGCAGCTTATGGCGGCGTACCGCGGATGGCTACACCTTC
>-|TRBJ2-1|-|TRBV19
CASSSIHSEQFF
TGTGCCAGTAGCTCCATTCACTCTGAGCAGTTCTTC
>-|TRBJ2-7|-|TRBV7-9
CASSPVPTLRGWGYEQYF
TGTGCCAGCAGCCCAGTCCCCACCCTCCGTGGGTGGGGCTACGAGCAGTACTTC
>-|TRBJ2-7|-|TRBV5-6
CASSSDSLSSYEQYF
TGTGCCAGCAGCTCGGACAGTCTTAGCTCCTACGAGCAGTACTTC
>-|TRBJ1-5|-|TRBV7-6
CASSLGDSNQPQHF
TGTGCCAGCAGCTTAGGGGACAGCAATCAGCCCCAGCATTTT
>-|TRBJ1-4|-|TRBV7-9
CASSPGMGIEKLFF
TGTGCCAGCAGCCCCGGCATGGGTATAGAAAAACTGTTTTTT
>TRBD1|TRBJ2-1|-|TRBV11-2
CASSPYRGPTPNEQFF
TGTGCCAGCAGCCCATACAGGGGCCCTACTCCCAATGAGCAGTTCTTC
>TRBD2|TRBJ2-7|-|TRBV9
CASSVDLPSSGGGSYEQYF
TGTGCCAGCAGCGTAGACCTTCCCTCTAGCGGGGGGGGGTCCTACGAGCAGTACTTC
>-|TRBJ1-4|-|TRBV19
CASSIREVEKLFF
TGTGCCAGTAGTATCCGGGAGGTTGAAAAACTGTTTTTT
>TRBD1|TRBJ2-7|-|TRBV5-6
CASSLNRGYEQYF
TGTGCCAGCAGCTTGAACAGGGGCTACGAGCAGTACTTC
>TRBD1|TRBJ2-3|-|TRBV7-2
CASSLNRGSTDTQYF
TGTGCCAGCAGCTTAAACAGGGGGAGCACAGATACGCAGTATTTT
>TRBD2|TRBJ2-3|-|TRBV5-4
CASSLEGLAGGFSTDTQYF
TGTGCCAGCAGCTTAGAGGGGCTAGCGGGGGGATTCAGCACAGATACGCAGTATTTT
>-|TRBJ1-4|-|TRBV4-2
CASSQGVYSEKLFF
TGTGCCAGCAGCCAAGGAGTATACAGTGAAAAACTGTTTTTT
>-|TRBJ1-5|-|TRBV2
CASPACPQPQHF
TGTGCCAGCCCGGCTTGCCCTCAGCCCCAGCATTTT
>-|TRBJ2-7|-|TRBV7-2
CASSLVSSGSYEQYF
TGTGCCAGCAGCTTAGTAAGTAGCGGCTCCTACGAGCAGTACTTC
>-|TRBJ1-2|-|TRBV27
CASSFSEEVTNGYTF
TGTGCCAGCAGTTTTTCTGAGGAAGTAACTAATGGCTACACCTTC
>-|TRBJ2-7|-|TRBV30
CAWTRDFLYSYEQYF
TGTGCCTGGACCCGGGACTTTTTATACTCCTACGAGCAGTACTTC
>-|TRBJ1-2|once|TRBV5-4
CASSPVADGLYGYTF
TGTGCCAGCAGCCCCGTGGCCGATGGCCTCTATGGCTACACCTTC
>-|TRBJ1-1|-|TRBV5-6
CASSYPVPGTEAFF
TGTGCCAGCAGCTATCCCGTTCCGGGGACTGAAGCTTTCTTT
>TRBD1|TRBJ1-5|-|TRBV9
CASSVIRDRDQPQHF
TGTGCCAGCAGCGTAATCCGGGACAGGGATCAGCCCCAGCATTTT
>TRBD1|TRBJ1-1|-|TRBV5-4
CASSLYRDRGELENTEAFF
TGTGCCAGCAGCCTTTACCGGGACAGGGGGGAATTGGAGAACACTGAAGCTTTCTTT